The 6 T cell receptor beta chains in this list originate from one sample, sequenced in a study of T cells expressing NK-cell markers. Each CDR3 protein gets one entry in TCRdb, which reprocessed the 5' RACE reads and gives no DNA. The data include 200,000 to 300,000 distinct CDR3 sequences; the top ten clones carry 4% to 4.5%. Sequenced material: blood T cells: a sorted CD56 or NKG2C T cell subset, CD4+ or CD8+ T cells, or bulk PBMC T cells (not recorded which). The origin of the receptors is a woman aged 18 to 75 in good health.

CDR3 loop: CASSLDGSPYNEQFF. The chain recombines TRBV7-3 with TRBJ2-1. The germline V gene has CDR1 SGHTA and CDR2 FQGTGA. The CDR3 consists of 15 residues. Looking up the rest from reference TRBV7-3 and TRBJ2-1 gives the full variable domain: GAGVSQTPSNKVTEKGKYVELRCDPISGHTALYWYRQSLGQGPEFLIYFQGTGAADDSGLPNDRFFAVRPEGSVSTLKIQRTERGDSAVYLCASSLDGSPYNEQFFGPGTRLTVL.

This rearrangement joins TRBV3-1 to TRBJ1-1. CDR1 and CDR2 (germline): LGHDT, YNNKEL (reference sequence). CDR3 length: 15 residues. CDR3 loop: CASSQVASRNTEAFF.

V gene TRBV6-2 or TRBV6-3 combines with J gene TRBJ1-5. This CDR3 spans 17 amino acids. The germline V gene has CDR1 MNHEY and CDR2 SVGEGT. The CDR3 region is CASSYMAGRMGNQPQHF.

The CDR3 here is CAISDQRGGQDEQFF. V usage is TRBV10-3 and J usage is TRBJ2-1; TCRdb selects TRBD2, and the lack of DNA leaves this call unchecked. The germline V gene has CDR1 ENHRY and CDR2 SYGVKD. CDR3 length equals 15 residues.

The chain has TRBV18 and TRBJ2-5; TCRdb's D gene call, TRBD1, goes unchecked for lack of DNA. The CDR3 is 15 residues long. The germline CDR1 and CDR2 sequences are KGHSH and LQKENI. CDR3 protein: CASSPKTGAQETQYF.

The CDR3 reads CASSEGGQGLFDEQFF. The chain has TRBV25-1 and TRBJ2-1; TCRdb selects TRBD1, and the lack of DNA leaves this call unchecked. The V gene's germline CDR1 is MGHDK and CDR2 SYGVNS. This CDR3 region has 16 residues.